This TCR beta chain was obtained from a study of T cell responses to AZD1222 COVID-19 vaccine. This table comes from immunoSEQ multiplex PCR, and its TCRdb copy is limited to in-frame clones, with some not included. The repertoire holds fewer than 85,000 clones, with 80% to 90% as singletons. CDR1 SEHNR and CDR2 FQNEAQ come from the germline V gene (reference sequence). The CDR3 spans 19 residues. Trimming left V 0 bases short and J 1 base short, with 18 bases between. The sequences come from peripheral blood, collected on day 0 of AZD1222 vaccination. The sequence was collected from an adult in good health. This chain uses TRBV7-9 with TRBJ1-4; the D is unclear. The CDR3 region has the DNA TGTGCCAGCAGCTTAGCCCGGGCTCGTAAAAGGGAAACTAATGAAAAACTGTTTTTT. Protein sequence: CASSLARARKRETNEKLFF. Full variable domain (outside the CDR3, taken from reference TRBV7-9 and TRBJ1-4): DTGVSQNPRHKITKRGQNVTFRCDPISEHNRLYWYRQTLGQGPEFLTYFQNEAQLEKSRLLSDRFSAERPKGSFSTLEIQRTEQGDSAMYLCASSLARARKRETNEKLFFGSGTQLSVL.